Shown below are 21 T cell receptor beta chains from a single sample sequenced in a study of regulatory T cells in long-lasting Graves disease. Libraries of TCR beta came from iRepertoire HTBI primers plus Arm-PCR of CDR3 regions. Each CDR3 protein gets one entry after TCRdb re-called the multiplex PCR reads with MiXCR. This sample has approximately 440,000 distinct CDR3 sequences, with 20% to 25% found just once. Stated time point: persistent/refractory GD, antithyroid drugs over 5 years with positive TRAb. Generation of the TCR library employed RNA extracted from PBMCs. Sequencing used peripheral blood mononuclear cells (PBMCs), obtained when the disease was refractory, from a patient treated with antithyroid drugs. These receptors originate from a female donor with Graves disease.

This clonotype was detected a few times. The gene calls are TRBV29-1 and TRBJ2-7; 8 bases map to TRBD2. V was pared by 4 bases and J by 7 bases, with 9 bases of the junction left unmatched. The length of the CDR3 is 13 residues. CDR1 is SQVTM, CDR2 ANQGSEA, per germline. The DNA for the CDR3 is TGCAGCGTTGGGTTAGCGGGGACCGGGGAGCAGTACTTC. Translating gives CSVGLAGTGEQYF.

This clonotype has just a few counts. V usage is TRBV5-1 and J usage is TRBJ1-5; the D gene is possibly TRBD1 (6 bases). The CDR3 runs 16 residues. Germline-derived CDR1 and CDR2 are SGHRS and YFSETQ. The V end lost 0 bases, the J end lost 5 bases, and 15 bases lay between the germline ends. The CDR3 DNA reads as TGCGCCAGCAGCTTGGGGGTTAGGGGGTCCGATCAGCCCCAGCATTTT. Translation gives CASSLGVRGSDQPQHF.

The rearrangement joins TRBV19 to TRBJ1-2; D is perhaps TRBD1 (6 bases). Germline V gives CDR1 LNHDA, CDR2 SQIVND (reference sequence). There are 15 residues in the CDR3. Trimming stripped 7 bases from V and 5 bases from J, with 20 bases between. In nucleotides, the CDR3 is TGTGCCAGTACGGGGACACCTCAAATGGGGTATGGCTACACCTTC. It encodes CASTGTPQMGYGYTF.

The chain employs TRBV19 and TRBJ2-7; D gene ambiguous. The CDR3 spans 14 residues. Trimming removed 4 bases at V and 4 bases at J, with 14 bases between. Germline V gene data show CDR1 as LNHDA and CDR2 as SQIVND (reference sequence). CDR3 in DNA: TGTGCCAGTAGTACATCCATGCCTCCATACGAGCAGTACTTC. The encoded protein is CASSTSMPPYEQYF.

V is TRBV29-1 and J is TRBJ2-7; 7 bases agree with TRBD2. J was trimmed by 4 bases and V by 2 bases; bases with no gene match: 8. CDR1 and CDR2 from the germline V gene are SQVTM and ANQGSEA. The CDR3 contains 14 residues. This chain's CDR3 is CSVESGIGVYEQYF. CDR3 in DNA: TGCAGCGTTGAAAGCGGGATCGGGGTATACGAGCAGTACTTC.

The chain uses TRBV15 and TRBJ2-5; the D is unclear. Germline CDR1 LNHNV, CDR2 YYDKDF (reference sequence). The V gene lost 0 bases and the J gene lost 2 bases, with 10 bases spanning the gap. The CDR3 loop spans 15 amino acids. CDR3 region: CATSRDFGRQETQYF. The CDR3 DNA sequence: TGTGCCACCAGCAGAGATTTCGGCAGGCAAGAGACCCAGTACTTC.

This clonotype was recorded many times. The rearrangement joins TRBV7-8 to TRBJ2-2, with TRBD2 identical over 8 bases. V shed 1 base and J 2 bases; nucleotides not matched to a gene: 15. The length of the CDR3 is 20 residues. Germline loops: CDR1 SGHVS, CDR2 FQNEAQ. The CDR3 sequence is CASSLVRRAIGTRNTGELFF. The CDR3 coding sequence is TGTGCCAGCAGCTTAGTGCGTCGCGCTATCGGGACTAGAAACACCGGGGAGCTGTTTTTT.

This chain uses TRBV5-1 with TRBJ2-2; 8 bases are shared with TRBD1. The CDR3 loop spans 14 amino acids. The V gene's germline CDR1 is SGHRS and CDR2 YFSETQ. Trimming cost V 4 bases and J 6 bases; bases outside gene matches: 5. The CDR3 DNA reads as TGCGCCAGCAGCGCACAGGGGGGCCCCGGGGAGCTGTTTTTT. Translated: CASSAQGGPGELFF.

This clonotype was recorded many times. The chain employs TRBV19 and TRBJ1-2; D unclear. Germline loops: CDR1 LNHDA, CDR2 SQIVND (reference sequence). V lost 4 bases, J lost 6 bases, and 24 bases lay in between. This CDR3 region has 17 residues. CDR3 DNA sequence: TGTGCCAGTAGTAGGGAAGCGTCGTATGCAGCTACTAATGGCTACACCTTC. The encoded protein is CASSREASYAATNGYTF.

This clonotype was found a few times. This sequence joins TRBV7-2 and TRBJ2-2, with TRBD1 identical over 11 bases. V was clipped by 3 bases and J by 8 bases; unmatched bases: 2. The CDR3 runs 14 residues. Germline CDR1 is SGHTA and CDR2 is FQGNSA. As DNA, the CDR3 is TGTGCCAGCAGCTTGGACAGGGGGCCTGGGGAGCTGTTTTTT. The encoded protein is CASSLDRGPGELFF.

This chain joins TRBV18 and TRBJ2-5; D is undetermined. Trimming stripped 2 bases from V and 5 bases from J, with 9 bases between. This CDR3 has 13 amino acids. CDR1 and CDR2 (germline): KGHSH, LQKENI. The CDR3 region has the DNA TGTGCCAGCTCACCAAGTGTTATGGAGACCCAGTACTTC. Translated, it gives CASSPSVMETQYF. The entire variable domain, with the rest obtained from reference TRBV18 and TRBJ2-5, is as follows: NAGVMQNPRHLVRRRGQEARLRCSPMKGHSHVYWYRQLPEEGLKFMVYLQKENIIDESGMPKERFSAEFPKEGPSILRIQQVVRGDSAAYFCASSPSVMETQYFGPGTRLLVL.

V usage is TRBV29-1 and J usage is TRBJ2-5; D is tentatively TRBD1 or TRBD2 (5 bases each). The CDR3 is made up of 13 amino acids. Between the trimmed V and J ends, which lost 7 bases and 3 bases, there was a span of 15 bases. Per germline, CDR1 SQVTM and CDR2 ANQGSEA. Here the CDR3 reads CSALRGTEETQYF. The CDR3 nucleotides are TGCAGCGCCCTCCGGGGCACGGAAGAGACCCAGTACTTC.

This clonotype was seen only a few times. V gene TRBV3-1 combines with J gene TRBJ2-7; possibly TRBD2 for D (6 bases). With 2 bases removed from V and 2 bases from J, the gap between germline ends came to 7 bases. CDR1 and CDR2 from the germline V gene are LGHDT and YNNKEL (reference sequence). The CDR3 covers 13 residues. The CDR3 DNA reads as TGTGCCAGCAGCCAATCGGGGGCCTACGAGCAGTACTTC. Residues: CASSQSGAYEQYF.

V is TRBV19 and J is TRBJ2-5, with 11 bases identical to TRBD1. This CDR3 has 15 amino acids. The V segment lost 5 bases and the J segment 1 base; nucleotides outside the gene matches: 3. CDR1 is LNHDA and CDR2 is SQIVND in the germline V gene (reference sequence). The CDR3 here is CASSEGTGGQETQYF. CDR3 bases: TGTGCCAGTAGTGAGGGGACAGGGGGCCAAGAGACCCAGTACTTC.

The chain has TRBV15 and TRBJ1-4, with D possibly TRBD1 on 5 matching bases. The V and J ends lost 0 bases and 7 bases respectively, with 12 bases between them. The germline V gene has CDR1 LNHNV and CDR2 YYDKDF (reference sequence). CDR3 length: 15 amino acids. CDR3 coding DNA: TGTGCCACCAGCAGAGATAGCGGGGCGCGTGAAAAACTGTTTTTT. This codes for CATSRDSGAREKLFF.

This rearrangement joins TRBV19 to TRBJ2-4, with TRBD1 matching over 7 bases. The junction had 12 bases not matched to a gene; V was cut back by 6 bases and J by 4 bases. The CDR3 contains 16 residues. The germline CDR1 and CDR2 sequences are LNHDA and SQIVND (reference sequence). CDR3: CASSIQGTKKKNIQYF. DNA for the CDR3: TGTGCCAGTAGCATACAGGGGACCAAGAAGAAAAACATTCAGTACTTC.

With regard to this clonotype: Since a much larger clone is just one base distant, this may be a read error. This chain uses TRBV5-1 with TRBJ2-7, with a weak D call TRBD2 (7 bases). Deletions cut 7 bases from V and 0 bases from J, with 17 bases between. CDR3 length: 15 residues. Germline CDR1 and CDR2: SGHRS and YFSETQ. CDR3 region: CASGGGGGSSYEQYF. Written as DNA, the CDR3 is TGCGCCAGCGGCGGAGGGGGAGGGAGCTCCTACGAGCAGTACTTC.

A note on this clonotype: This sequence is one base from a far larger clone and is likely a read error. The V and J genes are TRBV11-2 and TRBJ2-5; TRBD1 agrees at 8 bases. Germline CDR1 and CDR2: SGHAT and FQNNGV. Trimming removed 7 bases from V and 9 bases from J; junction bases left unmatched: 13. The CDR3 runs to 14 residues. The CDR3 loop is CASTRQGRGEAQYF. CDR3 nucleotide sequence: TGTGCCAGCACCCGACAGGGGAGAGGCGAGGCCCAGTACTTC.

The V call is TRBV6-4, the J call TRBJ1-1; a possible D gene is TRBD1 (5 bases). The CDR3 extends over 18 amino acids. CDR1 is MRHNA, CDR2 SNTAGT, per germline. V was pared by 6 bases and J by 1 base, with 24 bases between. The CDR3 loop is CASRDKWGDKIKNTEAFF. CDR3 nucleotides: TGTGCCAGCAGAGATAAATGGGGCGACAAGATCAAGAACACTGAAGCTTTCTTT.

This clonotype was seen a few times. The chain employs TRBV5-4 and TRBJ2-7; the D gene is possibly TRBD1 (6 bases). V gave up 4 bases and J gave up 2 bases, with 13 bases separating them. Germline lookup yields CDR1 SGHNT and CDR2 YYREEE (reference sequence). CDR3 size: 14 residues. CDR3 in amino acids: CASSPSGQPYEQYF. CDR3 nucleotides: TGTGCCAGCAGCCCGTCAGGACAGCCCTACGAGCAGTACTTC.

This clonotype appeared many times. V is TRBV20-1 and J is TRBJ2-5; D is unresolved. V lost 4 bases and J 2 bases, leaving 5 bases between the germline ends. CDR1 and CDR2 from the germline V gene are DFQATT and SNEGSKA (reference sequence). This CDR3 contains 11 residues. For the CDR3, the DNA is TGCAGTGCTATCTGGCAAGAGACCCAGTACTTC. It specifies CSAIWQETQYF.